The entry below describes one T cell receptor beta chain. No antigen is known for it. These data belong to a study of T-cell memory formation after mild COVID-19. General observations from the study: Some responding clones appeared in pre-infection memory, suggesting cross-reactive memory joined. CD4+ bias marked clones expanding day 15 to 37, unlike balanced contracting clones.

V lost 2 bases, J lost 3 bases, and 15 bases lay in between. This CDR3 spans 16 amino acids. Germline V gene sequence: CDR1 MNHEY, CDR2 SVGEGT. cDNA libraries for TCR alpha and TCR beta, carrying sample barcodes and UMIs, came from 5'RACE with constant-segment primers. TCRdb re-derived calls from the 5' RACE reads in MiXCR, one entry per CDR3 protein. The sample has hundreds of thousands of distinct CDR3 sequences, 18% seen once. Sequencing was performed on PBMCs or a T cell subset sorted from them (not recorded which). The TCR was taken from a man between 18 and 35 years old who had mild COVID-19 (a few samples of this study predate the infection). Cell type and time point are not known. J is TRBJ2-3 and V is TRBV6-2 or TRBV6-3, with D possibly being TRBD2 (6 bases). CDR3 region: CASSYPLWRATDTQYF. The CDR3 DNA follows: TGTGCCAGCAGTTACCCTCTATGGAGGGCGACAGATACGCAGTATTTT.